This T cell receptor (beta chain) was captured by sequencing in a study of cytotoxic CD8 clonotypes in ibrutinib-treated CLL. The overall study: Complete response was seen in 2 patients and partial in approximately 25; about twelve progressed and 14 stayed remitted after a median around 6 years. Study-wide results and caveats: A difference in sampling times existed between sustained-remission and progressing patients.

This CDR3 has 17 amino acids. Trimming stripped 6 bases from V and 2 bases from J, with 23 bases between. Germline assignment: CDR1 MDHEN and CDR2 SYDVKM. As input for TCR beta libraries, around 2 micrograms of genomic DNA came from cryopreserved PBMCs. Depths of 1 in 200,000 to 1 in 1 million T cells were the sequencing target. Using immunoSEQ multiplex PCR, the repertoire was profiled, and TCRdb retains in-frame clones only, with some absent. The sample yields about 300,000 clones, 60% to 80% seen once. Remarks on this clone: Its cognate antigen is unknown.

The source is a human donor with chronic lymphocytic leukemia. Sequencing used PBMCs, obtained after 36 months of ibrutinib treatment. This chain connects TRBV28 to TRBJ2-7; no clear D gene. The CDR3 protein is CASRPIAIRTLTYEQYF. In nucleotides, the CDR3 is TGTGCCAGCAGGCCTATAGCCATAAGGACCCTCACCTACGAGCAGTACTTC.